Sequencing of this TCR beta chain was carried out in a study of shared clonotypes between healthy human individuals. Study observations and caveats: Donor scarcity curtailed the genetic and exposure-history diversity represented herein.

The table lists this clone with a count of one. As yet, its antigen is unknown. Germline CDR1 reads SQVTM; CDR2 reads ANQGSEA. The CDR3 contains 13 residues. Trimming removed 6 bases from V and 4 bases from J; junction bases left unmatched: 5. It was into CD45RA+ naive and CD45RA-negative memory subsets that the CD4+ cells were split. Sorted-subset replicate PCR reactions were performed with approximately 0.2 ug DNA, corresponding to 25,000 to 35,000 T cell genomes. Clones were sequenced by immunoSEQ multiplex PCR, and TCRdb holds only the in-frame ones, with some missing. The sample includes over 2 million clones, around 92% of them seen just once.

This receptor was taken from a man aged 18 to 29 in good health. Some clones in this sample may be carry-over from other donors' samples. V gene TRBV29-1 combines with J gene TRBJ2-5; 10 positions agree with TRBD2. Sequences were obtained from naive CD4+ T cells from PBMCs. Noted subset: CD45RA+ positively selected. The CDR3 loop reads CSVRAGGGETQYF. In nucleotides, the CDR3 is TGCAGCGTAAGAGCGGGAGGGGGAGAGACCCAGTACTTC.